The 17 T cell receptor beta chains below all came from one sample that was sequenced in a study of blood T cell repertoires in COVID-19. The table came from immunoSEQ multiplex PCR; TCRdb's copy has only in-frame clones and leaves some out. The profile shows some 25,000 clones, roughly 92% of them singletons. Input material: peripheral blood. Receptors were obtained from a woman in her 50s with active COVID-19.

This sequence joins TRBV5-8 and TRBJ1-1; D may be TRBD1 (6 bases). CDR1 and CDR2 (germline): SGHTS, YDEGEE. The CDR3 loop spans 14 amino acids. Trimming stripped 0 bases from V and 0 bases from J, with 6 bases between. Here the CDR3 DNA reads TGTGCCAGCAGCTTGGACAGGGTGAACACTGAAGCTTTCTTT. Translation gives CASSLDRVNTEAFF. Full variable domain (rest looked up from reference TRBV5-8 and TRBJ1-1): EAGVTQSPTHLIKTRGQQATLRCSPISGHTSVYWYQQALGLGLQFLLWYDEGEERNRGNFPPRFSGRQFPNYSSELNVNALELEDSALYLCASSLDRVNTEAFFGQGTRLTVV.

V gene TRBV18 combines with J gene TRBJ2-3, with TRBD2 matching 12 bases. From germline, CDR1 is KGHSH and CDR2 LQKENI. The CDR3 sequence is 14 residues long. Unmatched junction bases numbered 4, after V lost 8 bases and J lost 4 bases. The CDR3 spells CASTGTSGSDTQYF. In DNA, the CDR3 is TGTGCCAGCACCGGGACTAGCGGGTCAGATACGCAGTATTTT.

The chain is built from TRBV27 and TRBJ2-3; 7 nucleotides agree with TRBD1. The V segment lost 5 bases and the J segment 0 bases; nucleotides outside the gene matches: 5. CDR1 is MNHEY, CDR2 SMNVEV, per germline (reference sequence). The CDR3 extends over 15 amino acids. CDR3 residues: CASSPWDSSTDTQYF. In nucleotides, the CDR3 is TGTGCCAGCAGTCCCTGGGACAGTAGCACAGATACGCAGTATTTT.

This clone was counted a single time. J is TRBJ2-7 and V is TRBV6-5; 8 positions match TRBD1. The germline gives CDR1 MNHEY, CDR2 SVGAGI. The V segment lost 0 bases and the J segment 2 bases; nucleotides outside the gene matches: 3. There are 15 residues in the CDR3. The CDR3 DNA is TGTGCCAGCAGTTACTCGTACAGGGGGACCTACGAGCAGTACTTC. As protein: CASSYSYRGTYEQYF.

The genes are TRBV2 and TRBJ2-1, with TRBD1 matching 9 bases. After removal of 0 bases from V and 15 bases from J, the junction contained 3 bases not matched to a gene. The CDR3 runs 12 residues. CDR1 is SNHLY and CDR2 is FYNNEI in the germline V gene. CDR3 sequence: CASSEAGQGRFF. CDR3 sequence (DNA): TGTGCCAGCAGTGAAGCTGGACAGGGGAGGTTCTTC.

The V call is TRBV19, the J call TRBJ2-6; D possibly corresponds to TRBD1 (6 bases). V dropped 11 bases and J dropped 4 bases, with 24 bases sitting between them. Germline CDR1 reads LNHDA; CDR2 reads SQIVND (reference sequence). The CDR3 has 17 residues. CDR3 amino acids: CASLLQGPGSGANVLTF. The CDR3 DNA follows: TGTGCCTCACTATTACAGGGCCCGGGGTCAGGGGCCAACGTCCTGACTTTC.

As to this clone: A junction boundary mismatches the germline segment, possibly from a read error. J is TRBJ1-4 and V is TRBV6-5; D perhaps matches TRBD1 (6 bases). This CDR3 has 15 amino acids. Germline CDR1 MNHEY, CDR2 SVGAGI. CDR3 DNA sequence: TGTGCCAGCAGTCACTCGGGGGCAGGGGAAGAAAAACTGTTTTTT. As protein: CASSHSGAGEEKLFF.

The chain carries TRBV10-3 and TRBJ2-1; 16 nucleotides align to TRBD2. Germline CDR1 ENHRY, CDR2 SYGVKD. J was trimmed by 0 bases and V by 6 bases; bases with no gene match: 17. CDR3 length equals 22 residues. CDR3 nucleotides: TGTGCCATCAGCGCCTCCGTCGGGACTAGCGGGGGGGCCGAGGGCTCCTACAATGAGCAGTTCTTC. It yields the protein CAISASVGTSGGAEGSYNEQFF.

This sequence joins TRBV2 and TRBJ2-3, with D possibly being TRBD2 (5 bases). The CDR3 has 13 amino acids. Germline CDR1 and CDR2: SNHLY and FYNNEI. Trimming removed 6 bases from V and 8 bases from J, with 15 bases in between. The DNA for the CDR3 is TGTGCCAGCAGCGGACCTAGAGAGGGTACGCAGTATTTT. This encodes CASSGPREGTQYF.

V gene TRBV6-5 combines with J gene TRBJ2-1, with TRBD1 matching over 9 bases. The CDR3 runs to 15 residues. CDR1 is MNHEY and CDR2 is SVGAGI in the germline V gene. V shed 6 bases and J 4 bases; nucleotides not matched to a gene: 7. The CDR3 spells CASSPGTGLYNEQFF. The CDR3 coding sequence is TGTGCCAGCAGCCCAGGGACAGGGTTATACAATGAGCAGTTCTTC.

The CDR3 nucleotides read TGTGCCAGCAGTTACCCAGGGGCGGTTGGCTACACCTTC. Translating it yields CASSYPGAVGYTF. V is TRBV6-5 and J is TRBJ1-2, with D possibly matching TRBD1 (6 bases). Germline V gene sequence: CDR1 MNHEY, CDR2 SVGAGI. V lost 2 bases, J lost 7 bases, and 11 bases lay in between. This CDR3 is built from 13 residues.

This chain links TRBV21-1 with TRBJ1-3; the table assigns TRBD1, which was not confirmed against the DNA. TRBV21-1 is assigned pseudogene status. This CDR3 is built from 16 residues. CDR3 coding DNA: TGTGCCAGCATCCTCTGGCTCAGTTTCTCTGGAAACACCATATATTTT. It encodes CASILWLSFSGNTIYF.

The V gene is TRBV3-1 (or the pseudogene TRBV3-2), the J gene TRBJ2-1; no firm D call. The CDR3 covers 15 residues. V was clipped by 1 base and J by 2 bases, with 9 bases between them. The germline V gene encodes CDR1 LGHDT and CDR2 YNNKEL (reference sequence). CDR3 in amino acids: CASSQGREAYNEQFF. The CDR3 DNA follows: TGTGCCAGCAGCCAAGGTCGTGAGGCCTACAATGAGCAGTTCTTC.

The rearrangement uses TRBV2 and TRBJ1-5; D ambiguous. Germline assignment: CDR1 SNHLY and CDR2 FYNNEI. The CDR3 sequence is 13 residues long. Trimming took 5 bases from V and 2 from J, leaving 7 bases between them. CDR3 coding DNA: TGTGCCAGCAGTAACCAGGGCAATCAGCCCCAGCATTTT. Translation gives CASSNQGNQPQHF.

This clone was counted a single time. The chain employs TRBV5-1 and TRBJ2-5; tentative D call: TRBD2 (7 bases). Germline assignment: CDR1 SGHRS and CDR2 YFSETQ. Trimming removed 4 bases at V and 2 bases at J, with 18 bases between. This CDR3 spans 16 amino acids. CDR3 amino acids: CASSLGGGGIQETQYF. The CDR3 DNA is TGCGCCAGCAGCCTAGGAGGGGGAGGGATTCAAGAGACCCAGTACTTC.

The rearrangement links TRBV5-8 to TRBJ2-3, with 8 nucleotides matching TRBD1. The CDR3 length is 15 residues. Trimming took 2 bases from V and 6 from J; bases not matched to a gene: 8. CDR1 and CDR2 from the germline V gene are SGHTS and YDEGEE. DNA of the CDR3: TGTGCCAGCAGCTTAGGACAGGGTCAAGTGGATACGCAGTATTTT. It encodes CASSLGQGQVDTQYF.

V and J are TRBV19 and TRBJ2-3; tentatively, D is TRBD2 (5 bases). V dropped 2 bases and J dropped 4 bases, with 7 bases sitting between them. Germline lookup yields CDR1 LNHDA and CDR2 SQIVND (reference sequence). This CDR3 has 13 residues. CDR3 nucleotide sequence: TGTGCCAGTAGTATAAAGGGAGCAGATACGCAGTATTTT. It encodes CASSIKGADTQYF.